This TCR beta chain came from a study of spatial heterogeneity in lung cancer. The overall study: For the average unique TCR and UMI combination, more than 9.5 occurrences appeared in raw reads.

Specified time point: sample taken at primary tumor resection. There were roughly 78 donors, all of them untreated patients with early-stage non-small cell lung cancer. Unsorted samples of tumor, nontumor lung or frozen PBMC had their whole RNA sequenced. Each TCR cDNA molecule carried a unique molecular identifier. TCRdb called the 5' RACE reads again in MiXCR, with one record for every CDR3 protein. The sample consists of roughly 7,800 distinct CDR3 sequences, roughly 16% of them appearing once. CDR1 is SEHNR and CDR2 is FQNEAQ in the germline V gene (reference sequence). This CDR3 region has 14 residues. J was trimmed by 0 bases and V by 7 bases; bases with no gene match: 6. This clonotype has at least ten counts.

The source of this sequence is a male donor with early-stage non-small cell lung cancer. The material was normal lung tissue next to the tumor, obtained at surgery. This sequence joins TRBV7-9 and TRBJ2-7, with 7 positions matching TRBD1. The CDR3 here is CASTRRDSSYEQYF. DNA of the CDR3: TGTGCCAGCACTCGCCGGGACAGCTCCTACGAGCAGTACTTC.